This TCR beta chain appears in the sequencing data of a study of blood T cell repertoires in COVID-19. As for the study in general: Samples came from the United States, Italy and Spain, spanning acute and convalescent COVID-19. T cells, B-cell-depleted T cells, or PBMCs supplied cDNA or gDNA.

From germline, CDR1 is SGHVS and CDR2 FNYEAQ. CDR3 length: 15 residues. V was trimmed by 2 bases and J by 1 base, leaving 11 bases between them. In the original processing: The authors estimated nucleated cell counts from reference gene primer amplification. TCRdb keeps only in-frame clones here, not all; method: immunoSEQ multiplex PCR. The DNA was the basis for D and trimming; V, J and clone size are from that table. The repertoire consists of 80,000 to 100,000 clones, with approximately 80% occurring once and the leading ten covering roughly 11%. This TCR derives from a man between 65 and 80 years old with active or convalescent COVID-19. Sequencing was carried out using peripheral blood. The J gene is TRBJ2-5, the V gene TRBV7-6; D unresolved. As DNA, the CDR3 is TGTGCCAGCAGCTTATTATTAGCTTCCCAAGAGACCCAGTACTTC. Its protein product is CASSLLLASQETQYF.